This T cell receptor (beta chain) is from a study of blood T cell repertoires in COVID-19. Study details: PBMCs, B-cell-depleted T cells, or T cells were the source of the cDNA or gDNA that made up the material.

There are 14 residues in the CDR3. The V and J ends lost 4 bases and 5 bases respectively, with 12 bases between them. Germline V gene data show CDR1 as LNHDA and CDR2 as SQIVND (reference sequence). The table came from immunoSEQ multiplex PCR; TCRdb's copy has only in-frame clones and leaves some out. Among about 380,000 clones listed, 85% to 90% were seen once. All recovered Cohort 3 donors got two negative PCRs, got clearance, or saw symptom resolution. The sequence was obtained from a woman between 18 and 30 years old who had recovered from COVID-19. The chain links TRBV19 to TRBJ1-5; D ambiguous. Sequencing used PBMCs or T cells enriched from blood (not recorded which). The CDR3 is CASSTPLRDQPQHF. In nucleotides, the CDR3 is TGTGCCAGTAGTACCCCACTTCGGGATCAGCCCCAGCATTTT.